This TCR beta chain was sequenced in a study of blood T cell repertoires in COVID-19. Study-wide background: Donors in the United States, Italy and Spain gave samples during acute or convalescent COVID-19. PBMCs, B-cell-depleted T cells, or T cells provided the cDNA or gDNA that made up the material.

CDR1 is SGHRS, CDR2 YFSETQ, per germline. Unmatched junction bases numbered 5, after V lost 4 bases and J lost 5 bases. This CDR3 spans 14 amino acids. The authors' processing: Quantification of nucleated cells was approximated via reference gene primer amplification. Clones were sequenced by immunoSEQ multiplex PCR, and TCRdb holds only the in-frame ones, with some missing. D and trimming were read from the DNA, whereas the V and J calls and clone size are those reported in that table. The table lists 100,000 to 120,000 clones, 88% of them singletons, with under 9% in the top ten. This chain joins TRBV5-1 and TRBJ1-1; the match to TRBD1 covers 10 bases. The receptor comes from a woman aged 70-85 years who had recovered from COVID-19. What was sequenced was peripheral blood. The CDR3 DNA sequence: TGCGCCAGCAGCCGGGACAGGGGAGCGACTGAAGCTTTCTTT. Translating gives CASSRDRGATEAFF.